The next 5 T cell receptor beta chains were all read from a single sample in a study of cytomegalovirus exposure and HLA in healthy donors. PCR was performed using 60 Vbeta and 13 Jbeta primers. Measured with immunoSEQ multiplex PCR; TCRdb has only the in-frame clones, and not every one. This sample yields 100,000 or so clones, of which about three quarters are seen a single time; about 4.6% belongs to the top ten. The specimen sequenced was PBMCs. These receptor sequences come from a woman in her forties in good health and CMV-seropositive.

CDR3 sequence reads: CSVRPGLAGRSYEQYF. The CDR3 DNA follows: TGCAGCGTCCGACCGGGACTAGCGGGTCGATCCTACGAGCAGTACTTC. J is TRBJ2-7 and V is TRBV29-1, with 12 bases that match TRBD2. The CDR3 runs to 16 residues. The germline CDR1 and CDR2 sequences are SQVTM and ANQGSEA. Trimming removed 6 bases from V and 1 base from J; junction bases left unmatched: 10.

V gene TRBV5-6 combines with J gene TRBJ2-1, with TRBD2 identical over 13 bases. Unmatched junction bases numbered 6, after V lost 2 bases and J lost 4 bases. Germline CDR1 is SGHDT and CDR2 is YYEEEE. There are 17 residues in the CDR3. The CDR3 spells CASSLSTSGGGYNEQFF. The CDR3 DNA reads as TGTGCCAGCAGCTTAAGTACTAGCGGGGGGGGATACAATGAGCAGTTCTTC.

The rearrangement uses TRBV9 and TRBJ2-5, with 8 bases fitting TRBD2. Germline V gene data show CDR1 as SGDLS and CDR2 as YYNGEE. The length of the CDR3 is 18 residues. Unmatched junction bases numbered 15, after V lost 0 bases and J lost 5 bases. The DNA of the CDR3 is TGTGCCAGCAGCGTAGGGGCGGAGCTACGGGAGGGCCGGGAGACCCAGTACTTC. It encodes CASSVGAELREGRETQYF.

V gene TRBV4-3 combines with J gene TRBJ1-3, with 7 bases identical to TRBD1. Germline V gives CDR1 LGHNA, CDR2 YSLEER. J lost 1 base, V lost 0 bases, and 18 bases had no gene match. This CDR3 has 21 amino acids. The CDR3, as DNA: TGCGCCAGCAGCCAAGAGGCCCAGGGGGGAGGTCGGTTAGTTTCTGGAAACACCATATATTTT. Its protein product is CASSQEAQGGGRLVSGNTIYF.

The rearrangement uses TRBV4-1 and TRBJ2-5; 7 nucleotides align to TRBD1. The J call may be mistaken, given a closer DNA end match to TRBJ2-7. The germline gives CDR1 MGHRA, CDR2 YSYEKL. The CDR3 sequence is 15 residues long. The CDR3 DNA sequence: TGCGCCAGCAGCCAAGCCGACAGGGCCTCCTACGAGCAGTACTTC. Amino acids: CASSQADRASYEQYF.